This TCR beta chain is from a study of cytomegalovirus exposure and HLA in healthy donors. The trim removed 6 bases at V and 3 bases at J, leaving 4 bases unmatched. The germline V gene encodes CDR1 MNHEY and CDR2 SVGAGI. This CDR3 contains 14 residues. Concerning this clone: The antigen is not known.

Study-level points and caveats: Analysis performed later found more than 15,000 TCR beta sequences associated with HLA alleles at 0.05 false discovery rate.

Use of 60 Vbeta and 13 Jbeta primers characterized the PCR. Only in-frame clones appear in the TCRdb table, and some are missing; sequencing was by immunoSEQ multiplex PCR. The sample has under 300,000 clones; around 65% are singletons. This receptor was identified in a female donor in good health and CMV-seronegative. The sample was PBMCs. The chain uses TRBV6-5 and TRBJ2-2; 7 bases are shared with TRBD1. The CDR3 spells CASRKGTDTGELFF. CDR3 sequence (DNA): TGTGCCAGCAGGAAGGGGACAGACACCGGGGAGCTGTTTTTT.